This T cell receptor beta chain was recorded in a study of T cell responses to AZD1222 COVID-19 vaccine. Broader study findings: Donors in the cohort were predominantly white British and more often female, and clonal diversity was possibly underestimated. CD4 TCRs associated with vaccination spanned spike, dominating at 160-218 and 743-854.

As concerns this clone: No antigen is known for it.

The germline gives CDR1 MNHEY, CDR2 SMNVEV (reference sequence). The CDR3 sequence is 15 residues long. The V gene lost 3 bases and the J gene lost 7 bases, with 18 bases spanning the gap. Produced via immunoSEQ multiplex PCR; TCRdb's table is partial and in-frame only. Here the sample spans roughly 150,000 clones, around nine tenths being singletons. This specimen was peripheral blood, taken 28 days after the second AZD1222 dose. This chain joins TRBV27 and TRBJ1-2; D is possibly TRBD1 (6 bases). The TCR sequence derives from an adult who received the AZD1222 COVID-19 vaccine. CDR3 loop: CASSFSGTWQGGYTF. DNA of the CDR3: TGTGCCAGCAGTTTTTCGGGGACATGGCAGGGTGGCTACACCTTC.